These T cell receptor beta chains were read from a single sample in a study of blood T cell repertoires in COVID-19. TCRdb's copy holds only in-frame clones and misses some; the assay was immunoSEQ multiplex PCR. The sample has about 66,000 clones; 91% are singletons. Sequencing was carried out using peripheral blood. The receptors come from a human donor in a cohort sampled during active COVID-19. Each CDR3 is given with its conserved first and last residue. Fields, in order: V gene, D gene, J gene, clone size, CDR3 protein, CDR3 DNA. D genes are given only for firm matches. Where a row states a size, it is once, few, many or the class of an expanded clone; other rows omit it.

V: TRBV2
D: -
J: TRBJ2-1
size: -
CDR3: CASSKGLNNEQFF
DNA: TGTGCCAGCAGCAAGGGACTTAACAATGAGCAGTTCTTC

V: TRBV4-3
D: TRBD1
J: TRBJ2-1
size: -
CDR3: CASSRHGDSYNEQFF
DNA: TGCGCCAGCAGCCGCCATGGGGACAGTTACAATGAGCAGTTCTTC

V: TRBV28
D: TRBD1
J: TRBJ2-7
size: once
CDR3: CASFGTGLSYEQYF
DNA: TGTGCCAGCTTTGGGACAGGACTTTCCTACGAGCAGTACTTC

V: TRBV5-1
D: -
J: TRBJ2-5
size: -
CDR3: CASSLAGETQYF
DNA: TGCGCCAGCAGCTTGGCCGGGGAGACCCAGTACTTC

V: TRBV11-3
D: -
J: TRBJ2-1
size: -
CDR3: CASSLGLGASNEQFF
DNA: TGTGCCAGCAGCTTAGGTCTAGGTGCATCGAATGAGCAGTTCTTC

V: TRBV7-2
D: TRBD2
J: TRBJ2-7
size: -
CDR3: CASSLDRLAGDEQYF
DNA: TGTGCCAGCAGCTTAGATCGACTAGCGGGAGACGAGCAGTACTTC

V: TRBV2
D: -
J: TRBJ2-7
size: -
CDR3: CASSEEAGASYEQYF
DNA: TGTGCCAGCAGTGAAGAGGCAGGGGCCTCCTACGAGCAGTACTTC

V: TRBV19
D: -
J: TRBJ2-6
size: -
CDR3: CASSSEGAGANVLTF
DNA: TGTGCCAGTAGCTCCGAGGGGGCTGGGGCCAACGTCCTGACTTTC

V: TRBV4-3
D: -
J: TRBJ2-6
size: -
CDR3: CASSQRVSGVGSGANVLTF
DNA: TGCGCCAGCAGCCAGAGGGTCTCAGGGGTTGGTTCTGGGGCCAACGTCCTGACTTTC

V: TRBV5-1
D: TRBD1
J: TRBJ1-6
size: -
CDR3: CASRHETGQGNSPLHF
DNA: TGCGCCAGCAGACACGAAACCGGACAGGGGAATTCACCCCTCCACTTT

V: TRBV5-4
D: TRBD1
J: TRBJ2-7
size: once
CDR3: CASSLDPGQGYEQYF
DNA: TGTGCCAGCAGCTTGGATCCGGGACAGGGTTACGAGCAGTACTTC

V: TRBV7-9
D: -
J: TRBJ2-1
size: -
CDR3: CASSLQTDNNEQFF
DNA: TGTGCCAGCAGCTTACAGACAGATAACAATGAGCAGTTCTTC

V: TRBV3-1/TRBV3-2
D: -
J: TRBJ1-3
size: -
CDR3: CASSQDVFGTGNTIYF
DNA: TGTGCCAGCAGCCAAGATGTTTTCGGGACAGGAAACACCATATATTTT

V: TRBV6-5
D: -
J: TRBJ2-5
size: -
CDR3: CASSYSLTGPKETQYF
DNA: TGTGCCAGCAGTTACTCCTTGACAGGCCCCAAAGAGACCCAGTACTTC

V: TRBV28
D: -
J: TRBJ2-6
size: -
CDR3: CASSLSGIPSGANVLTF
DNA: TGTGCCAGCAGTTTATCGGGGATTCCCTCTGGGGCCAACGTCCTGACTTTC

V: TRBV7-9
D: -
J: TRBJ2-2
size: once
CDR3: CASRQGINTGELFF
DNA: TGTGCCAGCAGACAGGGTATTAACACCGGGGAGCTGTTTTTT

V: TRBV4-2
D: TRBD2
J: TRBJ2-6
size: -
CDR3: CASSRTSGRWPSGANVLTF
DNA: TGTGCCAGCAGCCGAACTAGCGGGAGGTGGCCCTCTGGGGCCAACGTCCTGACTTTC

V: TRBV6-6
D: TRBD2
J: TRBJ2-5
size: -
CDR3: CASSPLAGGGETQYF
DNA: TGTGCCAGCAGCCCCTTGGCGGGGGGCGGGGAGACCCAGTACTTC

V: TRBV28
D: -
J: TRBJ2-2
size: -
CDR3: CASSPAGGTSGELFF
DNA: TGTGCCAGCAGCCCCGCCGGGGGTACATCCGGGGAGCTGTTTTTT

V: TRBV20-1
D: TRBD2
J: TRBJ2-7
size: -
CDR3: CSASAGLAGVYEQYF
DNA: TGCAGTGCTAGTGCCGGACTAGCGGGAGTTTACGAGCAGTACTTC

V: TRBV5-4
D: -
J: TRBJ2-5
size: -
CDR3: CASSTLGGGPSETQYF
DNA: TGTGCCAGCAGCACCCTCGGGGGAGGACCCTCAGAGACCCAGTACTTC

V: TRBV6-2/TRBV6-3
D: -
J: TRBJ1-1
size: -
CDR3: CASSYSRARGTEAFF
DNA: TGTGCCAGCAGTTACTCAAGGGCCCGGGGGACTGAAGCTTTCTTT

V: TRBV7-2
D: -
J: TRBJ1-5
size: -
CDR3: CASSLDREERPQHF
DNA: TGTGCCAGCAGCTTAGACAGGGAAGAAAGGCCCCAGCATTTT

V: TRBV19
D: TRBD2
J: TRBJ2-5
size: -
CDR3: CASRPPGLAGVETQYF
DNA: TGTGCCAGCCGACCCCCGGGACTAGCGGGAGTAGAGACCCAGTACTTC

V: TRBV20-1
D: -
J: TRBJ2-1
size: -
CDR3: CSASRYNEQFF
DNA: TGCAGTGCTAGCCGTTACAATGAGCAGTTCTTC

V: TRBV9
D: TRBD1
J: TRBJ1-2
size: -
CDR3: CASSPRDRALYGYTF
DNA: TGTGCCAGCAGCCCAAGGGACAGGGCCCTCTATGGCTACACCTTC

V: TRBV19
D: TRBD1
J: TRBJ1-5
size: -
CDR3: CASSTRFTGQASNQPQHF
DNA: TGTGCCAGTAGTACACGTTTTACAGGACAGGCATCAAATCAGCCCCAGCATTTT

V: TRBV28
D: TRBD1
J: TRBJ1-6
size: -
CDR3: CASRPQQGAVAPLHF
DNA: TGTGCCAGCAGGCCCCAGCAGGGGGCGGTGGCGCCCCTCCACTTT

V: TRBV4-3
D: TRBD1
J: TRBJ1-1
size: -
CDR3: CASSTRQGSAEAFF
DNA: TGCGCCAGCAGCACACGACAGGGCTCGGCTGAAGCTTTCTTT

V: TRBV19
D: -
J: TRBJ1-1
size: -
CDR3: CASSIGSGGARTEAFF
DNA: TGTGCCAGTAGTATTGGCTCGGGAGGGGCGCGCACTGAAGCTTTCTTT

V: TRBV6-6
D: TRBD2
J: TRBJ2-1
size: -
CDR3: CATRFAGLSNEQFF
DNA: TGTGCCACTCGATTCGCGGGACTATCGAATGAGCAGTTCTTC